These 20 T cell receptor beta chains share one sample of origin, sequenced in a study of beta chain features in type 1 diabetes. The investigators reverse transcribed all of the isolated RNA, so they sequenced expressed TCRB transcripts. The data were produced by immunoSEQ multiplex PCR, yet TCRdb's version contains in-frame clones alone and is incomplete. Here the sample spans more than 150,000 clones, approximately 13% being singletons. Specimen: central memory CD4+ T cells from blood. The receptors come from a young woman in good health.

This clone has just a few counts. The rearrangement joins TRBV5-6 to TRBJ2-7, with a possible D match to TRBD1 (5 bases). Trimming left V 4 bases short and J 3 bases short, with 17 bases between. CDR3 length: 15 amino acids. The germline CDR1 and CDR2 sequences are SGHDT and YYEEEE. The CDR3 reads CASSTGPGPNYEQYF. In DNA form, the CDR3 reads TGTGCCAGCAGCACAGGCCCCGGGCCTAACTACGAGCAGTACTTC.

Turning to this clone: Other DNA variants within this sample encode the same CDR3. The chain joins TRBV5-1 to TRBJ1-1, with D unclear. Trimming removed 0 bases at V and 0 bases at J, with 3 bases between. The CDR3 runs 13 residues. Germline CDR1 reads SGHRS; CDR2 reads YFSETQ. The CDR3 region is CASSLVVNTEAFF. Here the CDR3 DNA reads TGCGCCAGCAGCTTGGTAGTGAACACTGAAGCTTTCTTT.

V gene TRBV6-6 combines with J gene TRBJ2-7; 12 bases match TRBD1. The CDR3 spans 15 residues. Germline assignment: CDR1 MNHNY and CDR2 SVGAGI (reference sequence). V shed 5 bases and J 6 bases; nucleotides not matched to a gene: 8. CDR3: CASSKPGQGAGEQYF. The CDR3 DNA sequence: TGTGCCAGCAGTAAGCCGGGACAGGGGGCCGGCGAGCAGTACTTC.

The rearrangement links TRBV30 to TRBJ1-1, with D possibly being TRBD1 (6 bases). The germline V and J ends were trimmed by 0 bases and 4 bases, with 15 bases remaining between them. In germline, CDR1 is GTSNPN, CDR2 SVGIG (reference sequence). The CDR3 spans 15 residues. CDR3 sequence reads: CAWSVAGVQFTEAFF. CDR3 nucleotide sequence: TGTGCCTGGAGTGTAGCAGGGGTTCAATTCACTGAAGCTTTCTTT.

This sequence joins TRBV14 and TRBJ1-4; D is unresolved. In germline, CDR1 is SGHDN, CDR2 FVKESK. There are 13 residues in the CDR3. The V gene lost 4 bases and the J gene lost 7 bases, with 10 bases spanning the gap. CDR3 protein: CASSLPGAEKLFF. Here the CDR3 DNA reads TGTGCCAGCAGCCTCCCGGGAGCTGAAAAACTGTTTTTT.

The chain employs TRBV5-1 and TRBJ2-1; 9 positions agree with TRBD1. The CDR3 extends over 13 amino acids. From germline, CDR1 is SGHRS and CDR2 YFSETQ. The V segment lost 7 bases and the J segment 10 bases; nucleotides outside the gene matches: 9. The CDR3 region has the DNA TGCGCCAGCGGTCGACAGGGGGAGGTCGAGCAGTTCTTC. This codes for CASGRQGEVEQFF.

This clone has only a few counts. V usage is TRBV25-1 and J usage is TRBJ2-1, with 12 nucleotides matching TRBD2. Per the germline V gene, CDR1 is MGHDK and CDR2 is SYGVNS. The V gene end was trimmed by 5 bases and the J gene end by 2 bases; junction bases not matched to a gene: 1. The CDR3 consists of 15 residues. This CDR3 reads CASSRLAGAYNEQFF. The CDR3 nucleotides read TGTGCCAGCAGTAGACTAGCGGGAGCCTACAATGAGCAGTTCTTC.

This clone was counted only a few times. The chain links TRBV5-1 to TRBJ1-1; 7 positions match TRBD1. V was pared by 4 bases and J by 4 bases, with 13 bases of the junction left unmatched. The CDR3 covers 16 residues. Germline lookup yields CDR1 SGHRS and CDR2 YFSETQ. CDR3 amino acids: CASSTTGWELGTEAFF. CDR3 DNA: TGCGCCAGCAGCACGACAGGGTGGGAGTTGGGCACTGAAGCTTTCTTT.

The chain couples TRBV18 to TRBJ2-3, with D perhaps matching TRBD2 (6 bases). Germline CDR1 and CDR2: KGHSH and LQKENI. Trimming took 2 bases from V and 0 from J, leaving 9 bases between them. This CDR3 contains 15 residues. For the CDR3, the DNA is TGTGCCAGCTCACCAGGCGGGATGAGCACAGATACGCAGTATTTT. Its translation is CASSPGGMSTDTQYF.

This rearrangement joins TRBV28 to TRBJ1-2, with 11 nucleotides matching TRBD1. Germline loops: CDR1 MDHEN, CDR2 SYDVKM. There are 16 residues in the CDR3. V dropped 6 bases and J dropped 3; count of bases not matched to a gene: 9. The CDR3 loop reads CASRRGQGAGDYGYTF. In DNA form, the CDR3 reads TGTGCCAGCAGACGTGGACAGGGGGCAGGTGACTATGGCTACACCTTC.

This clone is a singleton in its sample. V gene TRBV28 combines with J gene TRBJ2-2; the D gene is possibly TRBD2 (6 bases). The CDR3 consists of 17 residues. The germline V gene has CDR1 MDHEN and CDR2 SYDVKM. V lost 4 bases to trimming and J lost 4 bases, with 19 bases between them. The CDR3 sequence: CASSYEIGKGGTGELFF. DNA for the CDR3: TGTGCCAGCAGTTACGAAATTGGAAAGGGAGGCACCGGGGAGCTGTTTTTT.

The CDR3 nucleotides read TGTGCCAGCAGTACCGGACAGGGGATATATGGCTACACCTTC. Translated: CASSTGQGIYGYTF. The chain couples TRBV28 to TRBJ1-2; 9 bases match TRBD1. The ends lost 5 bases at V and 5 bases at J; junction bases unmatched: 6. Germline assignment: CDR1 MDHEN and CDR2 SYDVKM. The CDR3 loop spans 14 amino acids.

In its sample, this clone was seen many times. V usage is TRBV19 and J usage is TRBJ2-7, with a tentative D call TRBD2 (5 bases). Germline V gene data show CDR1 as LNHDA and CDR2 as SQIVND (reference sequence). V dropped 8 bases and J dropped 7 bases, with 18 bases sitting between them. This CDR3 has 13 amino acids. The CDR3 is CASSALRGSEQYF. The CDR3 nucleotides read TGTGCCAGTTCTGCGCTTCGGGGTTCGGAGCAGTACTTC.

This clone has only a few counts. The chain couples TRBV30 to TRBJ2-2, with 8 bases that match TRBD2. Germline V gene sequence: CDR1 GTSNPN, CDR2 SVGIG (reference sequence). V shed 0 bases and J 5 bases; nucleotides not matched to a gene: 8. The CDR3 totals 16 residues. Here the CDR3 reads CAWSVPGRAYTGELFF. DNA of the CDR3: TGTGCCTGGAGTGTACCCGGGAGGGCCTATACCGGGGAGCTGTTTTTT.

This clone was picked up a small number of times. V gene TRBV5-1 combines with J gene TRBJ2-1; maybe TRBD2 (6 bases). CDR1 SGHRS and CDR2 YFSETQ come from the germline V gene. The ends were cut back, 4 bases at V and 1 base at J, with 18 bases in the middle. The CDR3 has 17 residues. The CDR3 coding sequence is TGCGCCAGCAGCCCCTTGGGGGGAGGCCCTTCCTACAATGAGCAGTTCTTC. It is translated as CASSPLGGGPSYNEQFF.

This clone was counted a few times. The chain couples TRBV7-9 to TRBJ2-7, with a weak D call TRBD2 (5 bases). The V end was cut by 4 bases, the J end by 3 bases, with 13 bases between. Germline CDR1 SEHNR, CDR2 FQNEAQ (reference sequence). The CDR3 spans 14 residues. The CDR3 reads CASSSRTANYEQYF. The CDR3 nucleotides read TGTGCCAGCAGCTCCCGGACTGCAAACTACGAGCAGTACTTC.

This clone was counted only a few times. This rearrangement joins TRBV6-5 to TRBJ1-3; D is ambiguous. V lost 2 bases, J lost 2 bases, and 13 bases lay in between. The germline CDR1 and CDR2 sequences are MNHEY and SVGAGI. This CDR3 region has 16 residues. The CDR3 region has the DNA TGTGCCAGCAGTTACACGGTCCGGCAGGCTGGAAACACCATATATTTT. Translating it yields CASSYTVRQAGNTIYF.

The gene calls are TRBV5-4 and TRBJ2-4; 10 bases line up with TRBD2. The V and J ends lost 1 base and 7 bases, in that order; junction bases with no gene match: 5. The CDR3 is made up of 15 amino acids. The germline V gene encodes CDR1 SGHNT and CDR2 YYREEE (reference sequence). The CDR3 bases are TGTGCCAGCAGCTTGTTCCAGCGGGAGGGGAACATTCAGTACTTC. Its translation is CASSLFQREGNIQYF.

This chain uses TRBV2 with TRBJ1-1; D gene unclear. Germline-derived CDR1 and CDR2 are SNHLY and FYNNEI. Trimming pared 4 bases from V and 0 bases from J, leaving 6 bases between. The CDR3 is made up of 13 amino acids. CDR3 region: CASSVHMNTEAFF. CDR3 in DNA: TGTGCCAGCAGTGTTCACATGAACACTGAAGCTTTCTTT.

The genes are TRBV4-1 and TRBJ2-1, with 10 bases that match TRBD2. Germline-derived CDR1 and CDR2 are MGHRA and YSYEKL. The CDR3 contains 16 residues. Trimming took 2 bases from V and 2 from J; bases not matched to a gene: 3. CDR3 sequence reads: CASSQHTSGTYNEQFF. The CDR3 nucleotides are TGCGCCAGCAGCCAACATACTAGCGGGACCTACAATGAGCAGTTCTTC.